This paragraph reports one TCR beta chain. Its antigen is still unknown. This entry is derived from a study of monozygotic twins with inflammatory bowel disease. The study, taken as a whole, reports: Different T cell subtypes could not be distinguished. Whether twins were concordant or discordant made no difference to repertoire similarity, possibly from limited power. Versus healthy twins, IBD patients showed fewer clonotypes shared with others, especially with disease activity.

TCRdb re-called the 5' RACE reads and gives one entry per CDR3 protein, without DNA. The repertoire table contains more than 85,000 distinct CDR3 sequences. Germline values: CDR1 SQVTM, CDR2 ANQGSEA. There are 13 residues in the CDR3. This rearrangement joins TRBV29-1 to TRBJ2-7; TCRdb selects TRBD1, and the lack of DNA leaves this call unchecked. This sequence was found in a human donor with ulcerative colitis or Crohn's disease, or a healthy co-twin of an affected twin (not recorded which). The sample taken for sequencing was blood. CDR3 sequence reads: CSVERAGRGEQYF.